The 18 T cell receptor beta chains presented below share a single source sample, sequenced in a study of blood T cell repertoires in COVID-19. Here immunoSEQ multiplex PCR was the method, and the copy in TCRdb shows in-frame clones only, minus some. The data show roughly 91,000 clones, more than 65% seen once. Sequencing input: peripheral blood. The receptors originated from a man aged 70-80 years with acute or convalescent COVID-19.

V usage is TRBV12-3 or TRBV12-4 and J usage is TRBJ2-7; 7 nucleotides line up with TRBD2. The V and J ends lost 2 bases and 7 bases, in that order; junction bases with no gene match: 2. The CDR3 is 12 residues long. The CDR3 DNA reads as TGTGCCAGCAGTTTACCGGGGGGAGAGCAGTACGTC. Translation gives CASSLPGGEQYV.

The chain employs TRBV5-1 and TRBJ1-1; TRBD1 matches at 9 bases. CDR3 size: 14 residues. Germline V lookup: CDR1 SGHRS, CDR2 YFSETQ. J lost 6 bases, V lost 4 bases, and 7 bases had no gene match. The CDR3 DNA follows: TGCGCCAGCAGCCACCCGGGACAGGGATCTGAAGCTTTCTTT. Its protein product is CASSHPGQGSEAFF.

V is TRBV7-9 and J is TRBJ1-6, with 8 bases matching TRBD1. The CDR3 extends over 17 amino acids. Germline CDR1 reads SEHNR; CDR2 reads FQNEAQ (reference sequence). The trim removed 5 bases at V and 4 bases at J, leaving 10 bases unmatched. CDR3 in DNA: TGTGCCAGCAGCGCGTCGGGAAACAGGGGGTATAATTCACCCCTCCACTTT. This codes for CASSASGNRGYNSPLHF.

With respect to this clone: Relative to the germline gene, one junction end is altered; a read error may explain this. This chain uses TRBV19 with TRBJ2-2, with D perhaps matching TRBD2 (6 bases). Looked up from germline, CDR1 is LNHDA and CDR2 is SQIVND (reference sequence). This CDR3 contains 14 residues. The CDR3 coding sequence is TGTGCCAGTAGTATTTTTCCGAACACCGGGGGGCTGTTTTTT. Translation gives CASSIFPNTGGLFF.

The chain joins TRBV7-2 to TRBJ2-1; 13 nucleotides line up with TRBD2. CDR3 size: 17 residues. J lost 8 bases, V lost 4 bases, and 11 bases had no gene match. Germline V gene sequence: CDR1 SGHTA, CDR2 FQGNSA. The CDR3 loop reads CASSSTTSGGALYEQFF. The CDR3 DNA follows: TGTGCCAGCAGCTCAACAACTAGCGGGGGGGCCTTATATGAGCAGTTCTTC. The full variable domain, rest sourced from reference TRBV7-2 and TRBJ2-1, is GAGVSQSPSNKVTEKGKDVELRCDPISGHTALYWYRQSLGQGLEFLIYFQGNSAPDKSGLPSDRFSAERTGGSVSTLTIQRTQQEDSAVYLCASSSTTSGGALYEQFFGPGTRLTVL.

This chain uses TRBV10-3 with TRBJ2-1, with TRBD1 identical over 7 bases. Germline V gives CDR1 ENHRY, CDR2 SYGVKD. CDR3 length: 14 amino acids. The V segment lost 0 bases and the J segment 5 bases; nucleotides outside the gene matches: 1. The CDR3 sequence is CAISESGQNNEQFF. For the CDR3, the DNA is TGTGCCATCAGTGAGTCGGGACAGAACAATGAGCAGTTCTTC.

The chain is built from TRBV11-2 and TRBJ2-2, with D tentatively TRBD1 (5 bases). CDR1 and CDR2 from the germline V gene are SGHAT and FQNNGV. V lost 3 bases to trimming and J lost 0 bases, with 17 bases between them. This CDR3 has 18 residues. The CDR3 reads CASSFQGESSANTGELFF. The CDR3 bases are TGTGCCAGCAGCTTCCAAGGGGAATCCAGCGCGAACACCGGGGAGCTGTTTTTT.

This chain links TRBV9 with TRBJ1-2; the D gene is possibly TRBD1 (6 bases). Looked up from germline, CDR1 is SGDLS and CDR2 is YYNGEE. Trimming took off 4 bases at V and 7 bases at J, with 11 bases between the two ends. This CDR3 is built from 12 residues. The CDR3 here is CASSLTGSGYTF. The CDR3 coding sequence is TGTGCCAGCAGCCTCACAGGGTCTGGCTACACCTTC.

This clone was observed once. The chain combines TRBV6-6 with TRBJ1-5, with 7 bases lining up with TRBD1. The CDR3 is made up of 12 amino acids. Trimming cost V 7 bases and J 11 bases; bases outside gene matches: 8. The V gene's germline CDR1 is MNHNY and CDR2 SVGAGI (reference sequence). CDR3 coding DNA: TGTGCCAGCAACCAACAGGGGCGGTCCCAGCATTTT. This translates into CASNQQGRSQHF.

This clone was found many times. The chain carries TRBV6-1 and TRBJ1-1; D possibly corresponds to TRBD1 (6 bases). CDR1 is MNHNS and CDR2 is SASEGT in the germline V gene. V lost 2 bases, J lost 5 bases, and 12 bases lay in between. This CDR3 has 14 amino acids. CDR3 sequence (DNA): TGTGCCAGCAGTGAACTACAGGGTGAGACTGAAGCTTTCTTT. This translates into CASSELQGETEAFF.

The table lists this clone with a few counts. V and J are TRBV2 and TRBJ2-3, with a weak D call TRBD2 (7 bases). The germline gives CDR1 SNHLY, CDR2 FYNNEI. Trimming pared 5 bases from V and 3 bases from J, leaving 18 bases between. There are 16 residues in the CDR3. The CDR3 DNA sequence: TGTGCCAGCAGTCCCCGCTCCGGGGGGACAACAGATACGCAGTATTTT. Encoded protein: CASSPRSGGTTDTQYF.

This chain joins TRBV11-3 and TRBJ2-5, with TRBD1 matching 11 bases. Germline lookup yields CDR1 SGHNT and CDR2 YENEEA. The CDR3 sequence is 13 residues long. The V segment lost 5 bases and the J segment 8 bases; nucleotides outside the gene matches: 4. The CDR3 DNA reads as TGTGCCAGCAGCCCCGGGACAGGGGGAACCCAGTACTTC. Its translation: CASSPGTGGTQYF.

V usage is TRBV6-2 or TRBV6-3 and J usage is TRBJ2-7; 15 bases agree with TRBD2. Germline V lookup: CDR1 MNHEY, CDR2 SVGEGT. The CDR3 runs to 15 residues. J was trimmed by 4 bases and V by 5 bases; bases with no gene match: 3. CDR3 DNA sequence: TGTGCCAGCAGTCGGACTAGCGGGGGGGCATACGAGCAGTACGTC. Protein: CASSRTSGGAYEQYV.

Only a few counts were recorded for this clone. This chain links TRBV4-1 with TRBJ2-1; TRBD2 agrees at 11 bases. After removal of 6 bases from V and 7 bases from J, the junction contained 11 bases not matched to a gene. Germline V lookup: CDR1 MGHRA, CDR2 YSYEKL. The CDR3 is 16 amino acids. The CDR3 coding sequence is TGCGCCAGCAGACCCATAGCGGGGGGGCCGGGTAATGAGCAGTTCTTC. It specifies CASRPIAGGPGNEQFF.

V and J are TRBV12-3 or TRBV12-4 and TRBJ1-2; the D is unclear. The CDR3 is made up of 13 amino acids. The germline V and J ends were trimmed by 1 base and 2 bases, with 5 bases remaining between them. This CDR3 reads CASSLGLNYGYTF. The CDR3, as DNA: TGTGCCAGCAGTTTAGGGCTGAACTATGGCTACACCTTC.

The genes are TRBV27 and TRBJ2-1, with 7 positions matching TRBD2. V shed 5 bases, J shed 9 bases, and the junction held 7 bases outside the gene matches. This CDR3 is 13 amino acids long. CDR1 is MNHEY and CDR2 is SMNVEV in the germline V gene (reference sequence). CDR3 loop: CASSPGLGVEQFF. The CDR3 nucleotides read TGTGCCAGCAGTCCAGGACTAGGGGTTGAGCAGTTCTTC.

The sample holds one count of this clone. This chain joins TRBV23-1 and TRBJ2-1, with a weak D call TRBD1 (5 bases). TRBV23-1 is sorted into the ORF group, with uncertain function. V was trimmed by 7 bases and J by 8 bases, leaving 9 bases between them. The CDR3 loop spans 11 amino acids. CDR3: CASKRGDEQFF. The CDR3 region has the DNA TGCGCCAGCAAAAGGGGCGATGAGCAGTTCTTC.

The rearrangement uses TRBV2 and TRBJ2-3; the D gene is possibly TRBD2 (6 bases). In germline, CDR1 is SNHLY, CDR2 FYNNEI. This CDR3 has 16 residues. Trimming cost V 3 bases and J 2 bases, with 15 bases left between them. CDR3 sequence reads: CASSDRGLPSTDTQYF. The CDR3 nucleotides read TGTGCCAGCAGTGATAGGGGACTTCCATCCACAGATACGCAGTATTTT.